A single sample gave rise to the 10 T cell receptor beta chains below, sequenced in a study of T cells in localized non-small cell lung cancer. The repertoire was sequenced with immunoSEQ multiplex PCR; TCRdb's copy has only in-frame clones and lacks some. The sample lists about 37,000 clones; 91% were seen once. Source: peripheral blood mononuclear cells, taken before any cancer treatment. Source of these receptors: a female donor over 55 with stage II lung adenocarcinoma.

The chain links TRBV10-3 to TRBJ2-2; 9 bases are a match to TRBD2. This CDR3 is built from 17 residues. CDR1 ENHRY and CDR2 SYGVKD come from the germline V gene. Germline trimming cut 10 bases from V and 1 base from J; bases unmatched to any gene: 13. CDR3 nucleotides: TGTGCCACCGCTGGTGCTCTAGCGGGACTGAACACCGGGGAGCTGTTTTTT. Encoded protein: CATAGALAGLNTGELFF.

V is TRBV5-1 and J is TRBJ1-1, with 8 bases identical to TRBD1. The CDR3 covers 15 residues. The junction had 3 bases not matched to a gene; V was cut back by 2 bases and J by 0 bases. CDR1 is SGHRS and CDR2 is YFSETQ in the germline V gene. The DNA of the CDR3 is TGCGCCAGCAGCTTAACAGGGGGGATGAACACTGAAGCTTTCTTT. It codes for CASSLTGGMNTEAFF.

This clone was recorded only once. This rearrangement joins TRBV7-6 to TRBJ2-5; tentative D call: TRBD2 (5 bases). CDR3 length equals 13 residues. With 5 bases removed from V and 5 bases from J, the gap between germline ends came to 12 bases. Germline lookup yields CDR1 SGHVS and CDR2 FNYEAQ. CDR3 protein: CASSRDLAETQYF. DNA for the CDR3: TGTGCCAGCAGCCGGGATCTCGCGGAGACCCAGTACTTC.

The rearrangement joins TRBV6-1 to TRBJ2-2, with unresolved D. The CDR3 totals 17 residues. V shed 0 bases and J shed 0 bases, with 11 bases lying between them. The germline gives CDR1 MNHNS, CDR2 SASEGT. The CDR3 reads CASSEAETAANTGELFF. The CDR3 region has the DNA TGTGCCAGCAGTGAAGCCGAGACCGCCGCGAACACCGGGGAGCTGTTTTTT.

The V call is TRBV11-3, the J call TRBJ2-7; no firm D call. The CDR3 is 15 residues long. Trimming took off 4 bases at V and 0 bases at J, with 13 bases between the two ends. Germline lookup yields CDR1 SGHNT and CDR2 YENEEA. Here the CDR3 reads CASSYNMGFSYEQYF. The CDR3 nucleotides are TGTGCCAGCAGCTATAACATGGGGTTCTCCTACGAGCAGTACTTC.

This clone has a single count. CDR3 amino acids: CASTHKWANTEAFF. As DNA, the CDR3 is TGTGCCAGTACCCATAAGTGGGCGAACACTGAAGCTTTCTTT. The chain links TRBV19 to TRBJ1-1; D not certain. The CDR3 has 14 amino acids. Trimming left V 7 bases short and J 1 base short, with 13 bases between. Germline V lookup: CDR1 LNHDA, CDR2 SQIVND (reference sequence). The full variable domain, with the rest looked up from reference TRBV19 and TRBJ1-1, is DGGITQSPKYLFRKEGQNVTLSCEQNLNHDAMYWYRQDPGQGLRLIYYSQIVNDFQKGDIAEGYSVSREKKESFPLTVTSAQKNPTAFYLCASTHKWANTEAFFGQGTRLTVV.

The chain combines TRBV28 with TRBJ2-7; tentative D call: TRBD1 (5 bases). The V end lost 8 bases, the J end lost 10 bases, and 15 bases lay between the germline ends. This CDR3 spans 11 amino acids. Germline V gene lookup returns CDR1 MDHEN and CDR2 SYDVKM. The CDR3 protein is CASGATRPQYF. Written as DNA, the CDR3 is TGTGCCAGCGGGGCTACCAGACCACAGTACTTC.

This sequence joins TRBV6-1 and TRBJ1-5, with D hard to call. Trimming cost V 10 bases and J 3 bases, with 13 bases left between them. This CDR3 spans 13 amino acids. From germline, CDR1 is MNHNS and CDR2 SASEGT. The CDR3 DNA follows: TGTGCCACCTACGGTCCAATCAATCAGCCCCAGCATTTT. This sequence encodes CATYGPINQPQHF.

The CDR3 nucleotides are TGCGCCAGCAGCTCCGGACTGATCAATGAAAAACTGTTTTTT. Protein sequence: CASSSGLINEKLFF. This chain joins TRBV5-1 and TRBJ1-4; D call uncertain. Germline assignment: CDR1 SGHRS and CDR2 YFSETQ. Trimming left V 3 bases short and J 5 bases short, with 11 bases between. CDR3 length: 14 amino acids.

This clone was recorded once. CDR3 coding DNA: TGTGCCACCAGCGAGACAGCCACTAATGAAAAACTGTTTTTT. Amino acids: CATSETATNEKLFF. The chain carries TRBV15 and TRBJ1-4; D possibly corresponds to TRBD1 (5 bases). Germline-derived CDR1 and CDR2 are LNHNV and YYDKDF (reference sequence). This CDR3 is 14 amino acids long. Trimming took off 5 bases at V and 2 bases at J, with 9 bases between the two ends.